The clone carrying this TCR beta chain was recorded a few times. The antigen remains unidentified. CDR3 length: 14 amino acids. Germline lookup yields CDR1 SGHRS and CDR2 YFSETQ. Trimming removed 4 bases from V and 5 bases from J, with 14 bases in between. Each patient's relapse followed autologous stem cell transplantation, and brentuximab vedotin exposure varied. This entry belongs to a study of PD-1 blockade in classical Hodgkin lymphoma. Study context: Patients were dosed intravenously with nivolumab at 3 mg/kg every 2 weeks. Study outcomes and limitations: When nivolumab was started under 1 year after ASCT, patients were excluded. Complete responders possessed baseline diversity comparable to newly diagnosed patients. CD4+ but not CD8+ TCR diversity rose significantly by C4D1.

Method: immunoSEQ multiplex PCR; TCRdb's copy keeps in-frame clones and lacks some. The table records about 97,000 clones, over 70% of them present only once. The sample in question was peripheral blood mononuclear cells (PBMCs), obtained at baseline. The genes are TRBV5-1 and TRBJ2-3; D may be TRBD1 (5 bases). This clonotype was obtained from a human donor with classical Hodgkin lymphoma. The CDR3 DNA reads TGCGCCAGCAGCACGGAGAGACAGTTAGATACGCAGTATTTT. Amino acid sequence: CASSTERQLDTQYF.